These 13 T cell receptor beta chains share one sample of origin, sequenced in a study of cytomegalovirus exposure and HLA in healthy donors. The PCR contained 60 Vbeta and 13 Jbeta primers. Some clones are missing from TCRdb's copy, which holds only in-frame ones; the method was immunoSEQ multiplex PCR. The sample holds about 160,000 clones; approximately 77% are singletons and the top ten take more than 2%. Sequenced input: PBMCs. Source of these receptors: a man in his forties or fifties in good health and CMV-seropositive.

The V and J genes are TRBV4-1 and TRBJ1-2; TRBD1 matches at 9 bases. CDR3 length: 14 amino acids. J gave up 9 bases and V 7 bases, and 12 bases lay outside the gene matches. Germline V lookup: CDR1 MGHRA, CDR2 YSYEKL. CDR3 sequence reads: CASTGARDRERYTF. For the CDR3, the DNA is TGCGCCAGCACTGGAGCCCGGGACAGGGAGCGCTACACCTTC.

The J gene is TRBJ1-2, the V gene TRBV5-5; D is unresolved. CDR3 size: 13 residues. CDR1 SGHKS and CDR2 YYEKEE come from the germline V gene (reference sequence). V shed 3 bases and J shed 8 bases, with 14 bases lying between them. The CDR3 bases are TGTGCCAGCAGCTCCACGACCCCCGGGGGCTACACCTTC. Its protein product is CASSSTTPGGYTF.

The chain carries TRBV6-5 and TRBJ2-1, with TRBD1 matching over 10 bases. This CDR3 spans 16 amino acids. The germline V gene has CDR1 MNHEY and CDR2 SVGAGI. V trimming: 2 bases; J trimming: 5 bases; junction bases outside the gene matches: 6. The DNA of the CDR3 is TGTGCCAGCAGTTACGTACCGGGACAGGGGCACAATGAGCAGTTCTTC. Protein: CASSYVPGQGHNEQFF.

The rearrangement uses TRBV10-3 and TRBJ2-1; D is perhaps TRBD2 (6 bases). The CDR3 contains 17 residues. Trimming took 0 bases from V and 0 from J, leaving 12 bases between them. Germline V gene lookup returns CDR1 ENHRY and CDR2 SYGVKD. The CDR3 is CAISESEEGTSYNEQFF. CDR3 bases: TGTGCCATCAGTGAGTCTGAGGAGGGAACCTCCTACAATGAGCAGTTCTTC.

This clone was picked up one time. J is TRBJ2-1 and V is TRBV5-1; TRBD2 agrees at 13 bases. CDR1 is SGHRS and CDR2 is YFSETQ in the germline V gene. CDR3 length: 17 amino acids. V shed 0 bases, J shed 8 bases, and the junction held 8 bases outside the gene matches. CDR3 nucleotide sequence: TGCGCCAGCAGCTTGGGCCCGACTAGCGGGGGGACATATGAGCAGTTCTTC. Its protein product is CASSLGPTSGGTYEQFF.

J is TRBJ2-1 and V is TRBV4-2; 8 bases are a match to TRBD2. Germline-derived CDR1 and CDR2 are LGHNA and YNFKEQ. The CDR3 covers 13 residues. With 3 bases clipped from V and 8 bases from J, the junction kept 3 bases outside the gene matches. This CDR3 is CASSHGLADEQFF. CDR3 DNA sequence: TGTGCCAGCAGCCACGGACTAGCAGATGAGCAGTTCTTC.

This clone has just a few counts. The rearrangement links TRBV19 to TRBJ1-5; 8 positions agree with TRBD1. This CDR3 has 17 amino acids. From germline, CDR1 is LNHDA and CDR2 SQIVND (reference sequence). Losses at the gene ends were 3 bases for V and 1 base for J; bases not matched to a gene: 8. The CDR3, as DNA: TGTGCCAGTAGTATCTCGCAGGGGGCGCGAAGCAATCAGCCCCAGCATTTT. Protein sequence: CASSISQGARSNQPQHF.

The chain recombines TRBV9 with TRBJ2-2; D possibly corresponds to TRBD1 (6 bases). This CDR3 has 14 residues. Trimming removed 4 bases from V and 4 bases from J, with 11 bases in between. Per germline, CDR1 SGDLS and CDR2 YYNGEE. CDR3 in DNA: TGTGCCAGCAGCTCACGGACAGTCACCGGGGAGCTGTTTTTT. Translating gives CASSSRTVTGELFF.

This sequence joins TRBV7-3 and TRBJ2-7; possible D gene TRBD2, 7 bases. The CDR3 totals 15 residues. V dropped 5 bases and J dropped 2 bases, with 16 bases sitting between them. The germline CDR1 and CDR2 sequences are SGHTA and FQGTGA. The CDR3 bases are TGTGCCAGCAGCCTAGGGGGGGGCGGCACCTACGAGCAGTACTTC. Protein sequence: CASSLGGGGTYEQYF.

The V call is TRBV6-5, the J call TRBJ1-1; D remains ambiguous. V gave up 0 bases and J gave up 1 base, with 6 bases separating them. The CDR3 runs 14 residues. From germline, CDR1 is MNHEY and CDR2 SVGAGI. The DNA for the CDR3 is TGTGCCAGCAGTTACTCCATGAGGAACACTGAAGCTTTCTTT. Its translation: CASSYSMRNTEAFF.

This chain connects TRBV5-4 to TRBJ1-2, with 9 nucleotides matching TRBD1. Unmatched junction bases numbered 7, after V lost 0 bases and J lost 4 bases. The germline CDR1 and CDR2 sequences are SGHNT and YYREEE (reference sequence). This CDR3 is built from 16 residues. The CDR3 region is CASSLGAGTGIYGYTF. CDR3 coding DNA: TGTGCCAGCAGCTTGGGAGCCGGGACAGGGATCTATGGCTACACCTTC.

The chain has TRBV7-9 and TRBJ1-3; no definite D call. Germline V gives CDR1 SEHNR, CDR2 FQNEAQ (reference sequence). V was shortened by 2 bases and J by 2 bases, with 7 bases between the two germline ends. CDR3 size: 14 residues. The CDR3 bases are TGTGCCAGCAGCTTATCCGTAACTGGAAACACCATATATTTT. It encodes CASSLSVTGNTIYF.

V usage is TRBV6-5 and J usage is TRBJ2-3; 7 bases map to TRBD1. J was trimmed by 2 bases and V by 0 bases; bases with no gene match: 2. CDR1 is MNHEY and CDR2 is SVGAGI in the germline V gene. The CDR3 covers 15 residues. CDR3 residues: CASSYSGQNTDTQYF. CDR3 DNA: TGTGCCAGCAGTTACTCGGGACAGAACACAGATACGCAGTATTTT.